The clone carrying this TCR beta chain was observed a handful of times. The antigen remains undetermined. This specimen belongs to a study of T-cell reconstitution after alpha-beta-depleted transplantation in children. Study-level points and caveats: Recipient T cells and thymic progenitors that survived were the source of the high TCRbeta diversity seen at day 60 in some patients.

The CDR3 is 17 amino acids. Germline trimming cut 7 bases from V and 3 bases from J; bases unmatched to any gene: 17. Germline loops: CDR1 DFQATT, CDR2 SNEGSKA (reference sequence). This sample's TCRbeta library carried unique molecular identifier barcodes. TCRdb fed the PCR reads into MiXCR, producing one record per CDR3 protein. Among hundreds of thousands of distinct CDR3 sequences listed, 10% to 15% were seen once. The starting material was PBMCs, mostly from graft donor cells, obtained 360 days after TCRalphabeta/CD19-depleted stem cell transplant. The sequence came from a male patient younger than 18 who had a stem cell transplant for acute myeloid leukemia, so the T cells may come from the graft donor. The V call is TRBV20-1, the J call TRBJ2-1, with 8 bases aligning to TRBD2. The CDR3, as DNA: TGCAGTGGGGCCGGGACTAGGGGGACCAGTCACTACAATGAGCAGTTCTTC. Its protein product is CSGAGTRGTSHYNEQFF.